This TCR beta chain was found in a study of cytomegalovirus exposure and HLA in healthy donors. The PCR contained 60 Vbeta and 13 Jbeta primers. Repertoires were generated with immunoSEQ multiplex PCR, while TCRdb's copy carries only in-frame clones and drops some. The sample contains hundreds of thousands of clones, approximately 90% of which appear only once. After removal of 5 bases from V and 2 bases from J, the junction contained 8 bases not matched to a gene. CDR3 size: 16 residues. Germline loops: CDR1 PRHDT, CDR2 FYEKMQ (reference sequence). V and J are TRBV13 and TRBJ2-5, with TRBD2 matching 10 bases. The sequenced sample was PBMCs. The source of this sequence is a woman younger than 30 in good health and CMV-seronegative. Here the CDR3 reads CASSDTALAGQETQYF. The CDR3 nucleotides read TGTGCCAGCAGCGACACCGCACTAGCGGGGCAAGAGACCCAGTACTTC.